A selection of T cell receptor beta chains follows, all from one sample in a study of T cells in Graves' hyperthyroidism and ophthalmopathy. TCRdb reanalysed the multiplex PCR reads using MiXCR and keeps one entry per CDR3 protein. Counted here are fewer than 350,000 distinct CDR3 sequences, approximately 18% occurring once; the ten biggest clones make up 15% to 19%. Source material: blood. The receptors were gathered from a woman in her thirties or forties with Graves' ophthalmopathy. CDR3s include the opening cysteine and the closing phenylalanine or tryptophan. Each record gives: CDR3 DNA, CDR3 protein, J gene, V gene, clone size, D gene. A D gene is named only where the DNA matches it firmly. Clone sizes are given selectively: once, few, many, or a class where the clone is expanded.

CDR3 DNA: TGCAGCGTTGAGACAGCCACCTCCTATGGCTGCACCTTC; CDR3 protein: CSVETATSYGCTF; J gene: TRBJ1-2; V gene: TRBV29-1; clone size: many; D gene: NA
CDR3 DNA: TGTGCCAGCAGCTTGCCGTCTAGCGGGAGTGACGAGCAGTACTTC; CDR3 protein: CASSLPSSGSDEQYF; J gene: TRBJ2-7; V gene: TRBV13; clone size: many; D gene: TRBD2
CDR3 DNA: TGTGCCAGCAGTGGAGCACAGGGCCCGGGCAATCAGCCCCAGCATTTT; CDR3 protein: CASSGAQGPGNQPQHF; J gene: TRBJ1-5; V gene: TRBV25-1; clone size: many; D gene: NA
CDR3 DNA: TGTGCCAGCAACCCTTCCCTACAGAACACCGGGGAGCTGTTTTTT; CDR3 protein: CASNPSLQNTGELFF; J gene: TRBJ2-2; V gene: TRBV12-3/TRBV12-4; clone size: many; D gene: NA
CDR3 DNA: TGTGCCAGCAGCTACCCTCGACAGAACTCCTACGAGCAATACTTC; CDR3 protein: CASSYPRQNSYEQYF; J gene: TRBJ2-7; V gene: TRBV11-2; clone size: once; D gene: NA
CDR3 DNA: TGCGCCAGCAGCCAAGTGGAGGGGACCGACTATGGCTACACCTTC; CDR3 protein: CASSQVEGTDYGYTF; J gene: TRBJ1-2; V gene: TRBV4-1; clone size: many; D gene: NA
CDR3 DNA: TGTGCCAGCCGAAAGACTAGCGTTGGTGCGTACGAGCAGTACTTC; CDR3 protein: CASRKTSVGAYEQYF; J gene: TRBJ2-7; V gene: TRBV19; clone size: many; D gene: TRBD2
CDR3 DNA: TGTGCCAGCAGTCACCGACTAGCGGGAGGGACCTACGAGCAGTACTTC; CDR3 protein: CASSHRLAGGTYEQYF; J gene: TRBJ2-7; V gene: TRBV27; clone size: few; D gene: TRBD2
CDR3 DNA: TGCGCCAGCAGCCTTAACCCCGGCGACGCCGGGGAGCTGTTTTTT; CDR3 protein: CASSLNPGDAGELFF; J gene: TRBJ2-2; V gene: TRBV4-3; clone size: NA; D gene: NA
CDR3 DNA: TGTGCCAGCAGTGGACGACTAAATAAGGCCTACGAGCAGTACTTC; CDR3 protein: CASSGRLNKAYEQYF; J gene: TRBJ2-7; V gene: TRBV25-1; clone size: many; D gene: NA
CDR3 DNA: TGTGCCAGCAGCGGAGTCGGTAGCGGGAGAGGGTACGAGCAGTACTTC; CDR3 protein: CASSGVGSGRGYEQYF; J gene: TRBJ2-7; V gene: TRBV11-3; clone size: many; D gene: TRBD2
CDR3 DNA: TGTGCCAGTAGTATATCGGGGGAGACCCAGTACTTC; CDR3 protein: CASSISGETQYF; J gene: TRBJ2-5; V gene: TRBV19; clone size: NA; D gene: NA
CDR3 DNA: TGTGCCAGCAGCCGGTCGGACGATGAGGGCACTGAAGCTTTCTTT; CDR3 protein: CASSRSDDEGTEAFF; J gene: TRBJ1-1; V gene: TRBV7-6; clone size: NA; D gene: NA
CDR3 DNA: TGTGCCAGTAGTACCGGGACAGCTAAAGAGACCCAGTACTTC; CDR3 protein: CASSTGTAKETQYF; J gene: TRBJ2-5; V gene: TRBV19; clone size: many; D gene: TRBD1
CDR3 DNA: TGTGCCAGCAGTTTGCCGGGACCCCTACGATGGACCCAGTACTTC; CDR3 protein: CASSLPGPLRWTQYF; J gene: TRBJ2-5; V gene: TRBV28; clone size: many; D gene: NA
CDR3 DNA: TGTGCCAGCAGCCACCGGGACAGAGCCTACGAGCAGTACTTC; CDR3 protein: CASSHRDRAYEQYF; J gene: TRBJ2-7; V gene: TRBV7-9; clone size: many; D gene: TRBD1
CDR3 DNA: TGTGCCAGCAGTTATGGACGGGTTGACACTGAAGCTTTCTTT; CDR3 protein: CASSYGRVDTEAFF; J gene: TRBJ1-1; V gene: TRBV28; clone size: NA; D gene: NA
CDR3 DNA: TGCGCCAGCAGCTTTTCTCCGAACACCGGGGAGCTGTTTTTT; CDR3 protein: CASSFSPNTGELFF; J gene: TRBJ2-2; V gene: TRBV5-1; clone size: many; D gene: NA
CDR3 DNA: TGTGCCTGGAGCGCGGCTGGGGAGCTGTTTTTT; CDR3 protein: CAWSAAGELFF; J gene: TRBJ2-2; V gene: TRBV30; clone size: many; D gene: NA
CDR3 DNA: TGTGCCATTCGGGGGTTTACCGGGGAGCTGTTTTTT; CDR3 protein: CAIRGFTGELFF; J gene: TRBJ2-2; V gene: TRBV28; clone size: many; D gene: NA
CDR3 DNA: TGTGCCAGCAGTTTGATAGGACTCTCCGAGCAGTACTTC; CDR3 protein: CASSLIGLSEQYF; J gene: TRBJ2-7; V gene: TRBV28; clone size: many; D gene: NA
CDR3 DNA: TGTGCCAGCAGGTCTCGTTCGGCTAACTCCTACGAGCAGTACTTC; CDR3 protein: CASRSRSANSYEQYF; J gene: TRBJ2-7; V gene: TRBV12-3/TRBV12-4; clone size: many; D gene: NA
CDR3 DNA: TGTGCCAGCAGCCCCAGAGGGGCTGGGGCCAACGTCCTGACTTTC; CDR3 protein: CASSPRGAGANVLTF; J gene: TRBJ2-6; V gene: TRBV12-3/TRBV12-4; clone size: many; D gene: NA
CDR3 DNA: TGTGCCAGCAGCTTAGGACAGCGGTCAGGGCAGGGGGCCACAAGCTCCTACGAGCAGTACTTC; CDR3 protein: CASSLGQRSGQGATSSYEQYF; J gene: TRBJ2-7; V gene: TRBV11-3; clone size: NA; D gene: TRBD1
CDR3 DNA: TGTGCCAGCAGCCCCAGGGGAGCGGGAGACACAGAGACCCAGTACTTC; CDR3 protein: CASSPRGAGDTETQYF; J gene: TRBJ2-5; V gene: TRBV7-8; clone size: many; D gene: TRBD2
CDR3 DNA: TGTGCCAGCAGTTTCGGTTTAGGAGGGGAGGGGACCGACGAGCAGTACTTC; CDR3 protein: CASSFGLGGEGTDEQYF; J gene: TRBJ2-7; V gene: TRBV28; clone size: many; D gene: TRBD2
CDR3 DNA: TGTGCCAGCACTCAGGGGGATCGAATAGCTTTCTTT; CDR3 protein: CASTQGDRIAFF; J gene: TRBJ1-1; V gene: TRBV28; clone size: many; D gene: TRBD1
CDR3 DNA: TGTGCCAGCAGACGGGGGACAGGCTATAGCAATCAGCCCCAGCATTTT; CDR3 protein: CASRRGTGYSNQPQHF; J gene: TRBJ1-5; V gene: TRBV12-3/TRBV12-4; clone size: many; D gene: TRBD1
CDR3 DNA: TGTGCCAGCAGCCGGGGACAGGTCGCTGAAGCTTTCTTT; CDR3 protein: CASSRGQVAEAFF; J gene: TRBJ1-1; V gene: TRBV7-2; clone size: many; D gene: TRBD1
CDR3 DNA: TGCAGCGTCTCTGGGGCAGCGTCTGGCACCGGGGAGCTGTTTTTT; CDR3 protein: CSVSGAASGTGELFF; J gene: TRBJ2-2; V gene: TRBV29-1; clone size: few; D gene: NA
CDR3 DNA: TGTGCCAGCAGTCGGGGGGTACTGGATGGCTACACCTTC; CDR3 protein: CASSRGVLDGYTF; J gene: TRBJ1-2; V gene: TRBV28; clone size: many; D gene: NA
CDR3 DNA: TGTGCCAGCAGTTATGGGGATTTCGAAGCTTTCTTT; CDR3 protein: CASSYGDFEAFF; J gene: TRBJ1-1; V gene: TRBV6-2/TRBV6-3; clone size: many; D gene: NA
CDR3 DNA: TGCAGCGTTGCATCAGGGGGTAGTGCTGGAAACACCATATATTTT; CDR3 protein: CSVASGGSAGNTIYF; J gene: TRBJ1-3; V gene: TRBV29-1; clone size: many; D gene: TRBD1
CDR3 DNA: TGTGCCAGCAGTCTAGCGGGGCTAGCCAAAAACATTCAGTACTTC; CDR3 protein: CASSLAGLAKNIQYF; J gene: TRBJ2-4; V gene: TRBV12-3/TRBV12-4; clone size: many; D gene: TRBD2
CDR3 DNA: TGTGCCAGCGGGGAGCAGTACTTC; CDR3 protein: CASGEQYF; J gene: TRBJ2-7; V gene: TRBV2; clone size: many; D gene: NA
CDR3 DNA: TGCAGCTTCTGGACCGAGAGCTACGAGCAGTACTTC; CDR3 protein: CSFWTESYEQYF; J gene: TRBJ2-7; V gene: TRBV29-1; clone size: NA; D gene: NA
CDR3 DNA: TGTGCCAGCAGTACTCCGAACACTGAAGCTTTCTTT; CDR3 protein: CASSTPNTEAFF; J gene: TRBJ1-1; V gene: TRBV12-3/TRBV12-4; clone size: many; D gene: NA
CDR3 DNA: TGTGCCAGCATTGACAGGGAAGCAGGAAACACCATATATTTT; CDR3 protein: CASIDREAGNTIYF; J gene: TRBJ1-3; V gene: TRBV6-1; clone size: many; D gene: TRBD1
CDR3 DNA: TGTGCCACAAAGTCGGTAGGGGAGACCCAGTACTTC; CDR3 protein: CATKSVGETQYF; J gene: TRBJ2-5; V gene: TRBV15; clone size: many; D gene: NA
CDR3 DNA: TGTGCCAGCAGACCGTATCCTCGACAGGGGAGCAATCAGCCCCAGCATTTT; CDR3 protein: CASRPYPRQGSNQPQHF; J gene: TRBJ1-5; V gene: TRBV6-2/TRBV6-3; clone size: many; D gene: TRBD1
CDR3 DNA: TGTGCCAGCAGCTTGGGGCCCGGGGGGTATGGCTACACCTTC; CDR3 protein: CASSLGPGGYGYTF; J gene: TRBJ1-2; V gene: TRBV5-5; clone size: many; D gene: NA
CDR3 DNA: TGTGCCTCGACGGACAGTGGGGACACTGAAGCTTTCTTT; CDR3 protein: CASTDSGDTEAFF; J gene: TRBJ1-1; V gene: TRBV30; clone size: many; D gene: NA
CDR3 DNA: TGTGCCAGTACTAGGCAGACCTCCTACGAGCAGTACTTC; CDR3 protein: CASTRQTSYEQYF; J gene: TRBJ2-7; V gene: TRBV6-5; clone size: many; D gene: NA
CDR3 DNA: TGCAGTGCTGCCATTACTCGGTCCTCCTTATCCGAGCAGTACTTC; CDR3 protein: CSAAITRSSLSEQYF; J gene: TRBJ2-7; V gene: TRBV20-1; clone size: many; D gene: NA
CDR3 DNA: TGTGCCACCAGTGCCCTCACCTCCTCTAGCGGGGCTTACACCGGGGAGCTGTTTTTC; CDR3 protein: CATSALTSSSGAYTGELFF; J gene: TRBJ2-2; V gene: TRBV24-1; clone size: many; D gene: TRBD2
CDR3 DNA: TGCGCCAGCAGCCAAGATCGGGCGGCTAGTTTATACGAGCAGTACTTC; CDR3 protein: CASSQDRAASLYEQYF; J gene: TRBJ2-7; V gene: TRBV4-1; clone size: many; D gene: NA
CDR3 DNA: TGTGCCAGCAGCGGGGAACTAGTCCGGGGGCACGAGCAGTACTTC; CDR3 protein: CASSGELVRGHEQYF; J gene: TRBJ2-7; V gene: TRBV11-2; clone size: many; D gene: NA
CDR3 DNA: TGTGCCAGCAGCTCGGGCGGGACAGGGGGCGAAGAGACCCAGTACTTC; CDR3 protein: CASSSGGTGGEETQYF; J gene: TRBJ2-5; V gene: TRBV5-5; clone size: many; D gene: TRBD1
CDR3 DNA: TGTGCCAGCATCCCCTCGGGGAGGACTGAAGCTTTCTTT; CDR3 protein: CASIPSGRTEAFF; J gene: TRBJ1-1; V gene: TRBV12-3/TRBV12-4; clone size: many; D gene: NA
CDR3 DNA: TGTGCCAGCAGTGCGACAGGTCTTGGACAGACCCGCGCTTTCTTT; CDR3 protein: CASSATGLGQTRAFF; J gene: TRBJ1-1; V gene: TRBV2; clone size: many; D gene: NA
CDR3 DNA: TGTGCCAGCAGTGAAGGTTCGACTCTGGGGGCCAACGTCCTGACTTTC; CDR3 protein: CASSEGSTLGANVLTF; J gene: TRBJ2-6; V gene: TRBV2; clone size: many; D gene: NA
CDR3 DNA: TGTGCCAGCAGTTATGGAGGCCTTAACTATGGCTACACCTTC; CDR3 protein: CASSYGGLNYGYTF; J gene: TRBJ1-2; V gene: TRBV6-5; clone size: many; D gene: NA
CDR3 DNA: TGTGCCAGCAGTTTAATTGGACTAGCGGCCGGGGCCAACGTCCTGACTTTC; CDR3 protein: CASSLIGLAAGANVLTF; J gene: TRBJ2-6; V gene: TRBV27; clone size: many; D gene: TRBD2
CDR3 DNA: TGCAGTGCTAGAGATCTGCGTTTCGGGACTAGCGATTCCTACGAGCAGTACTTC; CDR3 protein: CSARDLRFGTSDSYEQYF; J gene: TRBJ2-7; V gene: TRBV20-1; clone size: many; D gene: TRBD2
CDR3 DNA: TGTGCCAGCAGTTATTCGGTGGGCATAGCTTTCTTT; CDR3 protein: CASSYSVGIAFF; J gene: TRBJ1-1; V gene: TRBV6-5; clone size: many; D gene: NA
CDR3 DNA: TGTGCCAGCAGCCCTATAAGGAACACTGAAGCTTTCTTT; CDR3 protein: CASSPIRNTEAFF; J gene: TRBJ1-1; V gene: TRBV7-9; clone size: many; D gene: NA
CDR3 DNA: TGTGCCAGCAGCTTTAACAGGGGTAACACTGAAGCTTTCTTT; CDR3 protein: CASSFNRGNTEAFF; J gene: TRBJ1-1; V gene: TRBV7-8; clone size: many; D gene: TRBD1
CDR3 DNA: TGTGCCAGCAGTCTCCGTCGGGGGAGGAACCACGAGCAGTACTTC; CDR3 protein: CASSLRRGRNHEQYF; J gene: TRBJ2-7; V gene: TRBV28; clone size: few; D gene: NA
CDR3 DNA: TGTGCCTGGAGTGTAGCGATGAACACTGAAGCTTTCTTT; CDR3 protein: CAWSVAMNTEAFF; J gene: TRBJ1-1; V gene: TRBV30; clone size: NA; D gene: NA